One and the same sample provided the 8 T cell receptor beta chains below, sequenced in a study of identical twins. TCRdb ran MiXCR on the 5' RACE reads and lists one entry per CDR3 protein. The table includes some 710,000 distinct CDR3 sequences, roughly 6% detected once. Sequenced sample: naive T cells sorted from blood. The receptors were gathered from a man younger than 35 in good health.

The sample holds many counts of this clonotype. V is TRBV12-3 or TRBV12-4 and J is TRBJ2-3, with 7 bases identical to TRBD2. Losses at the gene ends were 7 bases for V and 1 base for J; bases not matched to a gene: 8. The CDR3 totals 15 residues. CDR3 DNA sequence: TGTGCCAGCACTCCCCCGGGGAGGGGCACAGATACGCAGTATTTT. Translation: CASTPPGRGTDTQYF.

V usage is TRBV7-9 and J usage is TRBJ2-7; 12 positions match TRBD1. Germline lookup yields CDR1 SEHNR and CDR2 FQNEAQ (reference sequence). V dropped 5 bases and J dropped 6; count of bases not matched to a gene: 14. The CDR3 extends over 17 amino acids. The CDR3 is CASSPTPAGTGGSEQYF. The CDR3 DNA reads TGTGCCAGCAGCCCCACCCCTGCCGGGACAGGGGGCTCCGAGCAGTACTTC.

The chain recombines TRBV7-9 with TRBJ2-7, with D hard to call. This CDR3 has 14 amino acids. CDR1 and CDR2 (germline): SEHNR, FQNEAQ (reference sequence). Deletions cut 2 bases from V and 2 bases from J, with 10 bases between. The CDR3 region is CASSLLEKPYEQYF. The CDR3 DNA follows: TGTGCCAGCAGCTTATTGGAGAAGCCCTACGAGCAGTACTTC. Full variable domain (missing parts from reference TRBV7-9 and TRBJ2-7): DTGVSQNPRHKITKRGQNVTFRCDPISEHNRLYWYRQTLGQGPEFLTYFQNEAQLEKSRLLSDRFSAERPKGSFSTLEIQRTEQGDSAMYLCASSLLEKPYEQYFGPGTRLTVT.

The chain links TRBV6-2 or TRBV6-3 to TRBJ2-1; 11 bases map to TRBD2. J lost 13 bases, V lost 6 bases, and 11 bases had no gene match. Germline V gives CDR1 MNHEY, CDR2 SVGEGT. There are 14 residues in the CDR3. The CDR3 DNA is TGTGCCAGCAGCCGCGAGCTAGCGGGAGGAGTCCAGTTCTTC. This encodes CASSRELAGGVQFF.

This clonotype was counted many times. This rearrangement joins TRBV7-2 to TRBJ1-6; TRBD1 might be the D (5 bases). The CDR3 contains 14 residues. Trimming removed 5 bases from V and 5 bases from J, with 10 bases in between. Germline loops: CDR1 SGHTA, CDR2 FQGNSA. The CDR3: CASSLTRDNSPLHF. The CDR3 nucleotides are TGTGCCAGCAGCCTCACCAGGGATAATTCACCCCTCCACTTT.

J is TRBJ2-5 and V is TRBV2; perhaps D is TRBD1 or TRBD2 (6 bases each). V lost 1 base to trimming and J lost 1 base, with 10 bases between them. Germline V gene data show CDR1 as SNHLY and CDR2 as FYNNEI. The CDR3 extends over 15 amino acids. The CDR3 is CASSEDWGAQETQYF. The CDR3 DNA reads TGTGCCAGCAGTGAAGACTGGGGGGCCCAAGAGACCCAGTACTTC.

This clonotype was counted many times. The chain employs TRBV6-1 and TRBJ1-1; D uncertain. Germline V gives CDR1 MNHNS, CDR2 SASEGT. V lost 2 bases to trimming and J lost 0 bases, with 10 bases between them. The CDR3 covers 15 residues. CDR3 residues: CASSEFGSMNTEAFF. In DNA, the CDR3 is TGTGCCAGCAGTGAATTTGGCAGTATGAACACTGAAGCTTTCTTT.

The chain recombines TRBV19 with TRBJ1-6; tentatively, D is TRBD1 (5 bases). The germline V gene encodes CDR1 LNHDA and CDR2 SQIVND (reference sequence). The CDR3 totals 15 residues. The ends were cut back, 6 bases at V and 10 bases at J, with 19 bases in the middle. The CDR3 coding sequence is TGTGCCAGTAGGGGGAGCAGGGTGGAGGAGTCACCCCTCCACTTT. As protein: CASRGSRVEESPLHF.